The 9 T cell receptor beta chains below were found in one sample sequenced in a study of blood T cell repertoires in COVID-19. The method was immunoSEQ multiplex PCR; TCRdb's version includes in-frame clones alone and lacks a portion of them. This sample has a few hundred thousand clones, with around 89% found just once. The sequenced sample consisted of peripheral blood. These receptors all come from a woman in her sixties with COVID-19, enrolled during active disease.

The chain employs TRBV4-1 and TRBJ1-2, with 7 nucleotides matching TRBD1. The V segment lost 4 bases and the J segment 6 bases; nucleotides outside the gene matches: 11. The CDR3 is 15 residues long. Germline V gives CDR1 MGHRA, CDR2 YSYEKL. This chain's CDR3 is CASSPSPTGVDGYTF. The CDR3 DNA reads TGCGCCAGCAGCCCTTCCCCCACAGGGGTCGATGGCTACACCTTC.

This rearrangement joins TRBV6-5 to TRBJ2-1, with 8 bases that match TRBD1. The length of the CDR3 is 15 residues. Germline-derived CDR1 and CDR2 are MNHEY and SVGAGI. V lost 2 bases and J lost 5; bases outside the gene matches: 5. The CDR3 DNA reads TGTGCCAGCAGTTACCGGACAGGGATCCACAATGAGCAGTTCTTC. Translating it yields CASSYRTGIHNEQFF.

Only one count was recorded for this clone. The genes are TRBV11-3 and TRBJ2-2; D is possibly TRBD1 (5 bases). Germline CDR1 and CDR2: SGHNT and YENEEA. With 6 bases removed from V and 4 bases from J, the gap between germline ends came to 12 bases. The CDR3 length is 14 residues. The CDR3 nucleotides are TGTGCCAGCAGTTCAGGGCCGGGCACCGGGGAGCTGTTTTTT. Translating it yields CASSSGPGTGELFF.

The CDR3 region is CASSSGGSPFSGANVLTF. The CDR3 nucleotides read TGTGCCAGCAGCTCTGGCGGGTCTCCTTTCTCTGGGGCCAACGTCCTGACTTTC. The chain uses TRBV7-3 and TRBJ2-6; possibly TRBD2 for D (5 bases). Deletions cut 4 bases from V and 0 bases from J, with 16 bases between. CDR3 size: 18 residues. Germline loops: CDR1 SGHTA, CDR2 FQGTGA.

V usage is TRBV27 and J usage is TRBJ1-1; D is possibly TRBD1 (5 bases). This CDR3 has 15 residues. With 5 bases removed from V and 3 bases from J, the gap between germline ends came to 16 bases. Germline loops: CDR1 MNHEY, CDR2 SMNVEV (reference sequence). The CDR3 sequence: CASSRVPPGDTEAFF. For the CDR3, the DNA is TGTGCCAGCAGTAGAGTTCCACCGGGGGACACTGAAGCTTTCTTT.

V is TRBV29-1 and J is TRBJ1-5, with TRBD1 identical over 8 bases. This CDR3 has 13 residues. The germline gives CDR1 SQVTM, CDR2 ANQGSEA. Trimming took 8 bases from V and 3 from J; bases not matched to a gene: 6. The CDR3 loop is CSFSGGVNQPQHF. CDR3 DNA: TGCAGCTTCTCAGGGGGCGTCAATCAGCCCCAGCATTTT. Looking up the rest from reference TRBV29-1 and TRBJ1-5 gives the full variable domain: SAVISQKPSRDICQRGTSLTIQCQVDSQVTMMFWYRQQPGQSLTLIATANQGSEATYESGFVIDKFPISRPNLTFSTLTVSNMSPEDSSIYLCSFSGGVNQPQHFGDGTRLSIL.

This clone was counted a few times. The genes are TRBV29-1 and TRBJ1-2; a weak D match, TRBD1 (6 bases). Per the germline V gene, CDR1 is SQVTM and CDR2 is ANQGSEA. V lost 6 bases to trimming and J lost 3 bases, with 14 bases between them. The CDR3 is 13 amino acids. CDR3 region: CSVVGGRDYGYTF. In nucleotides, the CDR3 is TGCAGCGTGGTGGGGGGGCGAGACTATGGCTACACCTTC.

The chain recombines TRBV5-1 with TRBJ1-5; possible D gene TRBD1, 6 bases. V lost 4 bases and J 4 bases, leaving 12 bases between the germline ends. CDR1 is SGHRS and CDR2 is YFSETQ in the germline V gene. The CDR3 sequence is 14 residues long. The CDR3 DNA reads as TGCGCCAGCAGCCCGACAGGACCAAATCAGCCCCAGCATTTT. Amino acid sequence: CASSPTGPNQPQHF.

The gene calls are TRBV19 and TRBJ1-4, with 9 bases that match TRBD1. The germline gives CDR1 LNHDA, CDR2 SQIVND (reference sequence). This CDR3 has 18 residues. Trimming removed 4 bases from V and 7 bases from J; junction bases left unmatched: 16. CDR3 coding DNA: TGTGCCAGTAGTACTTCCGGGACAGGGATGCTAGTAGGTGAAAAACTGTTTTTT. It codes for CASSTSGTGMLVGEKLFF.